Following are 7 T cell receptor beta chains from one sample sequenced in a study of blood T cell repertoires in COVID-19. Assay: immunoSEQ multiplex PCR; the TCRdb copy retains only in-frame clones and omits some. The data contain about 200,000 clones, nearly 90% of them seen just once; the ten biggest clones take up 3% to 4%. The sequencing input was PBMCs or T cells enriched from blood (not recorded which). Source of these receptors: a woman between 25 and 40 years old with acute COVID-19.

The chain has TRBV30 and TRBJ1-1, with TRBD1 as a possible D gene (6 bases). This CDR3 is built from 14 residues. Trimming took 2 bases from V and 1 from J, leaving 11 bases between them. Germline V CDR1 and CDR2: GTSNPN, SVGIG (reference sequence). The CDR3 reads CAWSQTGSNTEAFF. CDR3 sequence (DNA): TGTGCCTGGAGTCAGACAGGCTCGAACACTGAAGCTTTCTTT. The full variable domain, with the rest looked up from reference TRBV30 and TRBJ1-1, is SQTIHQWPATLVQPVGSPLSLECTVEGTSNPNLYWYRQAAGRGLQLLFYSVGIGQISSEVPQNLSASRPQDRQFILSSKKLLLSDSGFYLCAWSQTGSNTEAFFGQGTRLTVV.

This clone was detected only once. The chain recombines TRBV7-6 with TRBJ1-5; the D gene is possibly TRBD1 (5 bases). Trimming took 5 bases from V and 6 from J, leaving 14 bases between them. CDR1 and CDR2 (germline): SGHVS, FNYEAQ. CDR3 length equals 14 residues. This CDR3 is CASSPWGEGQPQHF. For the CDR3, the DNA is TGTGCCAGCAGCCCATGGGGGGAAGGTCAGCCCCAGCATTTT. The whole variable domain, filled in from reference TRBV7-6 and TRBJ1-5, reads GAGVSQSPRYKVTKRGQDVALRCDPISGHVSLYWYRQALGQGPEFLTYFNYEAQQDKSGLPNDRFSAERPEGSISTLTIQRTEQRDSAMYRCASSPWGEGQPQHFGDGTRLSIL.

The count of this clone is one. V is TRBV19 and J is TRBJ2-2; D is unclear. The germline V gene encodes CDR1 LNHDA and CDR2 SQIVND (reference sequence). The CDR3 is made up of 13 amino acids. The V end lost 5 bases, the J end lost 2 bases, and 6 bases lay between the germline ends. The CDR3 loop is CASSVFNTGELFF. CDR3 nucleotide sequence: TGTGCCAGTAGTGTATTCAACACCGGGGAGCTGTTTTTT.

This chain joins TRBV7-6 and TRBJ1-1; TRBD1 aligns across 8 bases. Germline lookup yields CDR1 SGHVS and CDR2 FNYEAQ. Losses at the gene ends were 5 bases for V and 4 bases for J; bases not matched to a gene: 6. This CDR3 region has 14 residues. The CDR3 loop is CASSRRTGFTEAFF. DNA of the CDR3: TGTGCCAGCAGCCGCCGGACAGGGTTCACTGAAGCTTTCTTT.

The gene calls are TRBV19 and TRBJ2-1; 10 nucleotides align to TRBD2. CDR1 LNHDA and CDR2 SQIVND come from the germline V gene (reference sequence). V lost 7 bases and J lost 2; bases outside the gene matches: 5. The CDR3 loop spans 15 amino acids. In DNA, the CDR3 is TGTGCCAGTATCGCAGCGGGGGGGCCCTACAATGAGCAGTTCTTC. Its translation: CASIAAGGPYNEQFF. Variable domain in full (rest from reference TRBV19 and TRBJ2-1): DGGITQSPKYLFRKEGQNVTLSCEQNLNHDAMYWYRQDPGQGLRLIYYSQIVNDFQKGDIAEGYSVSREKKESFPLTVTSAQKNPTAFYLCASIAAGGPYNEQFFGPGTRLTVL.

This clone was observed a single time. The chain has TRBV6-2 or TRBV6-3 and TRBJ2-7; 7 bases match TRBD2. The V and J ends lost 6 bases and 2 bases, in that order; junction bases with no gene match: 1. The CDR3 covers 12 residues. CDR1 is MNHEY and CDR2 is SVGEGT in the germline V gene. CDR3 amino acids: CASSGTTYEQYF. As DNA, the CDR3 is TGTGCCAGCAGCGGGACTACCTACGAGCAGTACTTC.

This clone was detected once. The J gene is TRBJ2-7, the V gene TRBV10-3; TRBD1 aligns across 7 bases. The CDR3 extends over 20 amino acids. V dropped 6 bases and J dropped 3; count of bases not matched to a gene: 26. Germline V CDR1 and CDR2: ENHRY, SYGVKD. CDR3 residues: CAISTWAQRAQGERFYEQYF. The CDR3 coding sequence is TGTGCCATCAGCACCTGGGCACAAAGAGCCCAGGGGGAAAGGTTCTACGAGCAGTACTTC.